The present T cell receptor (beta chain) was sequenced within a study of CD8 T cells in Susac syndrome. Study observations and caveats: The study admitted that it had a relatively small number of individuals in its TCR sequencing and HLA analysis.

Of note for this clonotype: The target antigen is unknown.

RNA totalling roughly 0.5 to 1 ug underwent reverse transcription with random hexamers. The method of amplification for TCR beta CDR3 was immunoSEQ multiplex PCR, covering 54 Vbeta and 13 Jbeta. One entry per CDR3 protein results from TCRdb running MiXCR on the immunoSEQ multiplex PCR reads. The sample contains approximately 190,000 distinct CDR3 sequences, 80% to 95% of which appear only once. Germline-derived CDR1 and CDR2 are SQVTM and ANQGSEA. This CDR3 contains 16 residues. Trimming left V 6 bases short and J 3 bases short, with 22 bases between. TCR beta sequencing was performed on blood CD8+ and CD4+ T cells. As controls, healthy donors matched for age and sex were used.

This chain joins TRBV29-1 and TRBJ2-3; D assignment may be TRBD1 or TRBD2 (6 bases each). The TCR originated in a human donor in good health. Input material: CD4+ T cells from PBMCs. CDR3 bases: TGCAGCGTCCCAAGCCGGGCCAAGGGGGGTACAGATACGCAGTATTTT. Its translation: CSVPSRAKGGTDTQYF.